These 5 T cell receptor beta chains share one sample of origin, sequenced in a study of blood T cells in healthy people across ages. A second PCR, run for about 6 to 11 cycles, used a sample-barcoded 5' primer plus a J-beta primer mix. TCRdb re-called the 5' RACE reads through MiXCR, storing one row per CDR3 protein. The sample yields 800,000 to 950,000 distinct CDR3 sequences, roughly 34% seen once. Sequenced: blood. These receptors all come from a man between 18 and 29 years old in good health.

Worth noting for this clonotype: A clone one base away is much larger, so this may be a read error. The chain links TRBV20-1 to TRBJ1-5; weak D call: TRBD1 (5 bases). The CDR3 extends over 14 amino acids. Germline V gives CDR1 DFQATT, CDR2 SNEGSKA (reference sequence). CDR3 protein: CSTRGDRDNQPQHF. CDR3 DNA sequence: TGCAGTACTAGAGGAGACAGAGACAATCAGCCCCAGCATTTT.

This clonotype was recorded a few times. J is TRBJ1-2 and V is TRBV27; TRBD1 aligns across 8 bases. The trim removed 5 bases at V and 0 bases at J, leaving 20 bases unmatched. The CDR3 length is 20 residues. Germline V gives CDR1 MNHEY, CDR2 SMNVEV (reference sequence). The CDR3 reads CASSPSPLTGEGGPNYGYTF. CDR3 bases: TGTGCCAGCAGTCCCTCCCCCCTGACAGGGGAAGGAGGACCTAACTATGGCTACACCTTC.

This chain uses TRBV30 with TRBJ2-5, with D tentatively TRBD2 (5 bases). The CDR3 sequence is 14 residues long. V was clipped by 2 bases and J by 2 bases, with 12 bases between them. In germline, CDR1 is GTSNPN, CDR2 SVGIG (reference sequence). The CDR3 reads CAWSKYGVQETQYF. The CDR3 DNA reads TGTGCCTGGAGTAAATACGGGGTTCAAGAGACCCAGTACTTC.

A word on this clonotype: An end of the junction does not agree with germline; a read error may underlie this. DNA of the CDR3: TGTGCCAGCTGTCCGGGCACACCTAACCATGGCTACACCTTC. It is translated as CASCPGTPNHGYTF. The V gene is TRBV6-2 or TRBV6-3, the J gene TRBJ1-2; D is unresolved. The CDR3 has 14 residues. Germline CDR1 MNHEY, CDR2 SVGEGT.

Only a few counts were recorded for this clonotype. The chain has TRBV10-3 and TRBJ2-7; D remains unclear. This CDR3 is 14 amino acids long. Trimming removed 2 bases at V and 4 bases at J, with 12 bases between. Germline CDR1 is ENHRY and CDR2 is SYGVKD. CDR3 nucleotides: TGTGCCATCAGTGAGAGGGCCGGGCCTTACGAGCAGTACTTC. This sequence encodes CAISERAGPYEQYF.